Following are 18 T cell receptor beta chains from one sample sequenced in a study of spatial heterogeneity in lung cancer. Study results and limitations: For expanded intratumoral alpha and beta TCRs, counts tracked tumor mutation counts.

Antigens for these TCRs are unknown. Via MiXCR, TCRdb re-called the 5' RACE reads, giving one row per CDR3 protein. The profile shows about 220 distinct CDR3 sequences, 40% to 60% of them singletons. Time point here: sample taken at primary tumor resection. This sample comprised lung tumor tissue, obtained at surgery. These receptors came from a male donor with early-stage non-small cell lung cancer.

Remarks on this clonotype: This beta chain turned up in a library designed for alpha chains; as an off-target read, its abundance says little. The CDR3 here is CASSDQDGPYEQYF. Here the CDR3 DNA reads TGTGCCAGCAGCGATCAGGACGGCCCCTACGAGCAGTACTTC. The chain combines TRBV6-6 with TRBJ2-7; no clear D. V was pared by 6 bases and J by 2 bases, with 14 bases between. The CDR3 length is 14 residues. Germline-derived CDR1 and CDR2 are MNHNY and SVGAGI (reference sequence).

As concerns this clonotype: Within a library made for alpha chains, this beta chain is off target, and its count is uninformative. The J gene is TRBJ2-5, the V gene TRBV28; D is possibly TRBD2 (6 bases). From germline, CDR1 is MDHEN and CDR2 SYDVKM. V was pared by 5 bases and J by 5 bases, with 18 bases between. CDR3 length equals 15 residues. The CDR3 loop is CASSLAGTAGETQYF. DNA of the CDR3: TGTGCCAGCAGTCTGGCCGGGACCGCGGGGGAGACCCAGTACTTC.

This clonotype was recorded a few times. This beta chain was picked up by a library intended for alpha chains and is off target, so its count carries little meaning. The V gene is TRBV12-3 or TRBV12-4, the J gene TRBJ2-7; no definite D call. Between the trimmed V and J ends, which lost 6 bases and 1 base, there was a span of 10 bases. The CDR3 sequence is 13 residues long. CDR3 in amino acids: CASRSTVSYEQYF. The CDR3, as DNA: TGTGCCAGCAGATCGACGGTTTCCTACGAGCAGTACTTC.

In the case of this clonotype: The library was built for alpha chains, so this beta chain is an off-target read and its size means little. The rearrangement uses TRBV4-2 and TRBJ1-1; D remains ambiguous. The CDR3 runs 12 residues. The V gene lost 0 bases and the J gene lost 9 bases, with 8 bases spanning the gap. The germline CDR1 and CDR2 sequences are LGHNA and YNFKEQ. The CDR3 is CASSQDLGKAFF. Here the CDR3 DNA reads TGTGCCAGCAGCCAAGATCTAGGGAAAGCTTTCTTT.

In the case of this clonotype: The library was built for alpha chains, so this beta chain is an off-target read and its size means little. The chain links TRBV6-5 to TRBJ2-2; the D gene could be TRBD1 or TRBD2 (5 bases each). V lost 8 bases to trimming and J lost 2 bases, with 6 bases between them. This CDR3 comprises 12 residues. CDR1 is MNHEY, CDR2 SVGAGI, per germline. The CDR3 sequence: CASGTNTGELFF. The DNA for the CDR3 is TGTGCCAGCGGGACCAACACCGGGGAGCTGTTTTTT.

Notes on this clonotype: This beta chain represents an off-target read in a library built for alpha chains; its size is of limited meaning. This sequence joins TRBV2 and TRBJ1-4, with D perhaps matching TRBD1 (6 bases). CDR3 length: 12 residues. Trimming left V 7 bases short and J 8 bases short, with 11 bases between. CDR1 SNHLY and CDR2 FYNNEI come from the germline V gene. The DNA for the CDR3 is TGTGCCAGCAACAGACAGGACGAAAAACTGTTTTTT. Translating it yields CASNRQDEKLFF.

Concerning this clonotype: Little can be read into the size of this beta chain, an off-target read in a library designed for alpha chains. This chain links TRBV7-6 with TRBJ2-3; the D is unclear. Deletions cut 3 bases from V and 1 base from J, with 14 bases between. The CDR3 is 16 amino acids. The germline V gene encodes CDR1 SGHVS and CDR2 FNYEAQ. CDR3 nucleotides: TGTGCCAGCAGCTTCATGAGGCGGCCCGGCACAGATACGCAGTATTTT. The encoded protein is CASSFMRRPGTDTQYF.

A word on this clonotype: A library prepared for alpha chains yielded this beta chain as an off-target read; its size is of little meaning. CDR3 in amino acids: CASSLEGGPSYNEQFF. The CDR3, as DNA: TGTGCCAGCAGCTTGGAGGGGGGGCCCTCCTACAATGAGCAGTTCTTC. The rearrangement joins TRBV7-6 to TRBJ2-1, with D possibly TRBD2 on 7 matching bases. This CDR3 contains 16 residues. V was cut by 3 bases and J by 0 bases, with 12 bases left in between. Germline loops: CDR1 SGHVS, CDR2 FNYEAQ. The full variable domain, rest sourced from reference TRBV7-6 and TRBJ2-1, is GAGVSQSPRYKVTKRGQDVALRCDPISGHVSLYWYRQALGQGPEFLTYFNYEAQQDKSGLPNDRFSAERPEGSISTLTIQRTEQRDSAMYRCASSLEGGPSYNEQFFGPGTRLTVL.

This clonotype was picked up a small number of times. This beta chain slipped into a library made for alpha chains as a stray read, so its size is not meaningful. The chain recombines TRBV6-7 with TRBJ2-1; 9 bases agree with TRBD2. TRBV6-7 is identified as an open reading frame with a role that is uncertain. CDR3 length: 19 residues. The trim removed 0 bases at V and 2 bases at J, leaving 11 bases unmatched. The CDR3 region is CASSYSASGVPDTYNEQFF. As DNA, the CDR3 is TGTGCCAGCAGTTACTCGGCTAGCGGGGTCCCCGACACCTACAATGAGCAGTTCTTC.

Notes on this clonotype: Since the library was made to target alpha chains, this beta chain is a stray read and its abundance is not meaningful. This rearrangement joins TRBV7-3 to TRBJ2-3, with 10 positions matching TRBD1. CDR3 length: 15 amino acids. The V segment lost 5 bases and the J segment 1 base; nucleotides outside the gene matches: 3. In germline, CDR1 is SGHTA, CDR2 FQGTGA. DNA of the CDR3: TGTGCCAGCAGCACAGGACAGGGGGGCACAGATACGCAGTATTTT. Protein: CASSTGQGGTDTQYF.

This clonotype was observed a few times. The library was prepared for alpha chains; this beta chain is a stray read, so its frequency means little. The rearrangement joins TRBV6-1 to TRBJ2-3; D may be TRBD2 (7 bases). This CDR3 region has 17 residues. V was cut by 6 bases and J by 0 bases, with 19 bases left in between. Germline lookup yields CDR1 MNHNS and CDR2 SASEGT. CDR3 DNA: TGTGCCAGCAGGTACCCCTCTCGGGGGGCTAGCACAGATACGCAGTATTTT. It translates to CASRYPSRGASTDTQYF.

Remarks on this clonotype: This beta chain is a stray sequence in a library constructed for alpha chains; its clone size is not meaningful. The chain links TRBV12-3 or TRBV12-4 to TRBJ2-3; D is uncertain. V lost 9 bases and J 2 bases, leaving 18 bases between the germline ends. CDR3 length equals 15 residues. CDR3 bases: TGTGCCAGTAGGGATTGGGCGGAACCCACAGATACGCAGTATTTT. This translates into CASRDWAEPTDTQYF.

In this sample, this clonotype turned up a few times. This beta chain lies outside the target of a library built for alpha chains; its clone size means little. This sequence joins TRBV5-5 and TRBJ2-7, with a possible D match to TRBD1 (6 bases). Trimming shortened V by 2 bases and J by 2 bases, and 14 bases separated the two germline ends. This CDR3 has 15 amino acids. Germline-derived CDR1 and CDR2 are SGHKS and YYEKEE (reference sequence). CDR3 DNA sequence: TGTGCCAGCAGCTTAGAACGGGACATAACCTACGAGCAGTACTTC. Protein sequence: CASSLERDITYEQYF. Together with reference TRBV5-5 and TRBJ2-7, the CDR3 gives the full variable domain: DAGVTQSPTHLIKTRGQQVTLRCSPISGHKSVSWYQQVLGQGPQFIFQYYEKEERGRGNFPDRFSARQFPNYSSELNVNALLLGDSALYLCASSLERDITYEQYFGPGTRLTVT.

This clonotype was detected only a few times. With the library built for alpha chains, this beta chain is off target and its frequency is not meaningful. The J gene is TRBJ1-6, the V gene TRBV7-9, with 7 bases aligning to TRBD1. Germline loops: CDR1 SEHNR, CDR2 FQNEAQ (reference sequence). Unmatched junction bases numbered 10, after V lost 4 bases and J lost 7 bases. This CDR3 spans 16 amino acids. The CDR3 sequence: CASSSPSTGQNSPLHF. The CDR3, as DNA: TGTGCCAGCAGCTCTCCTTCGACAGGGCAGAATTCACCCCTCCACTTT.

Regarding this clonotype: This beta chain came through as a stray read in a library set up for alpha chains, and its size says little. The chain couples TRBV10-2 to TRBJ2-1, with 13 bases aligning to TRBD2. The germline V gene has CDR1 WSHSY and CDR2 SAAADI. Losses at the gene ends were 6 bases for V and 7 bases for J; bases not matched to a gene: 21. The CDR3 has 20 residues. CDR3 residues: CASRTLAGGSDIPTKNEQFF. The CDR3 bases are TGCGCCAGCAGGACACTAGCGGGGGGGTCTGACATCCCTACGAAAAATGAGCAGTTCTTC.

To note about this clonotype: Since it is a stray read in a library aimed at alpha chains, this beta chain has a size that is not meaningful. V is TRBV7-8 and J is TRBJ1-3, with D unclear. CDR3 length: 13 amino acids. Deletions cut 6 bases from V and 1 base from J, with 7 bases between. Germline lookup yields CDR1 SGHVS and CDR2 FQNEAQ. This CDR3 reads CASRRSSGNTIYF. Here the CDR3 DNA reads TGTGCCAGCAGACGAAGTTCTGGAAACACCATATATTTT.

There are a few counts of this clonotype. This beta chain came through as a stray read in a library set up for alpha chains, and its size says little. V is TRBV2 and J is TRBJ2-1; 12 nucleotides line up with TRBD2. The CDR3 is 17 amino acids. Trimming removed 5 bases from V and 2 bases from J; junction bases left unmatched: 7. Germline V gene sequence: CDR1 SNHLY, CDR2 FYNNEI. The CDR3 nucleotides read TGTGCCAGCAGTCGACTAGCGGGAGAGGGTCCCTACAATGAGCAGTTCTTC. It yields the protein CASSRLAGEGPYNEQFF.

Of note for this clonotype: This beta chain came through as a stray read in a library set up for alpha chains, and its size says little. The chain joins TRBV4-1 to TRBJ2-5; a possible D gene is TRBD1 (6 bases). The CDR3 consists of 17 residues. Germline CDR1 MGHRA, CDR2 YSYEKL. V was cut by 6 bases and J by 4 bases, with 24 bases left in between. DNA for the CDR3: TGCGCCAGCAGGCCTAGCACCGGGACACTTAAGGCAGAGACCCAGTACTTC. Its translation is CASRPSTGTLKAETQYF.